This T cell receptor (beta chain) stems from a study of shared clonotypes between healthy human individuals. Study-level background: The study used three CD4 naive, three CD4 memory, two CD8 naive and one CD8 memory plate per donor.

Note on this clone: Its antigen is undetermined.

Study outcomes and limitations: A limitation of the genetic and exposure-history diversity represented arose from few donors.

Here immunoSEQ multiplex PCR was the method, and the copy in TCRdb shows in-frame clones only, minus some. The table has fewer than 850,000 clones, 90% seen once; the top ten hold less than 40%. V was pared by 1 base and J by 7 bases, with 14 bases between. This CDR3 has 15 amino acids. The germline gives CDR1 SEHNR, CDR2 FQNEAQ (reference sequence). The receptor comes from a man between 18 and 29 years old in good health. Some clones in this sample may be carry-over from other donors' samples. Material for sequencing was memory CD8+ T cells from PBMCs. The subset denotes: CD45RO+ cells pooled with CCR7-negative TemRA cells. The V and J genes are TRBV7-9 and TRBJ2-1; D ambiguous. CDR3 sequence: CASSLVFGLRNEQFF. The CDR3 bases are TGTGCCAGCAGCTTAGTATTCGGCCTAAGGAATGAGCAGTTCTTC.